This T cell receptor beta chain derives from a study of blood T cell repertoires in COVID-19 (dated by TCRdb to the early 2020s). Study-level background: Samples covering the acute and convalescent phases of COVID-19 were provided by collaborators in the United States, Italy and Spain. Deeply sampled blood TCRbeta repertoires from subjects exposed to, actively infected with, or recovered from COVID-19 were included in the dataset. The repertoires were released in a freely available public database meant as a resource for research on the immune response to SARS-CoV-2. Samples were obtained from the ongoing ImmuneRACE study (first 160 participants) and from 1,254 subjects provided by 6 global collaborators. Where HLA class I and class II types were available, the types were taken from metadata supplied by the sample provider, not from assay-based typing. The material from the prospective study consisted of cDNA or gDNA derived from T cells, B-cell-depleted T cells, or PBMCs. A de-identified subject ID, COVID-19 status, age in years and sex were almost always included in the sample metadata.

Whole blood was collected in K2EDTA tubes by collaborating institutions according to the institutions' own protocols. For TCRbeta analysis, collaborators shipped samples as frozen whole blood, isolated PBMCs, or DNA extracted from either of those sample types. Including cysteine and phenylalanine, the CDR3 has 17 amino acids. Only the CDR3 part of the read is kept: 51 bases, read in frame from the first base. V drops 3 bases and J drops 0 bases, leaving 15 bases in between. The germline V gene (reference sequence) specifies LNHDA as CDR1 and SQIVND as CDR2. The immunoSEQ Assay, a bias-controlled multiplex PCR, was used to amplify TCRbeta CDR3 regions from genomic DNA. For the original study's pipeline: The number of nucleated cells in each sample was estimated by amplification of reference gene primers within the assay. Sequence reads were collapsed and filtered to measure the absolute abundance of every unique TCRbeta CDR3 rearrangement. Productive Simpson clonality was computed per sample as the square root of Simpson's diversity index over productive rearrangements. Sourced from immuneACCESS, this table was stored by TCRdb with only in-frame sequences that have V and J called. A share of the clones is absent; for the studies checked, an unresolved V gene accounts for under half, and the remainder has no known explanation. The V and J calls and clone size are taken from that table; D and trimming were inferred from the DNA. This sample has tens of thousands of clones in its table, and about 85% of those were observed once. The ten largest clonotypes hold 13% to 15% of the sample.

Paper-wide results and their limitations: The quantity of clinical and demographic metadata differed by source and by participant and was supplied without curation.

About this clone: Its recognized antigen is unknown. The input lacks base qualities; no much larger clone sits a single base away.

The chain links TRBV19 with TRBJ1-3, with the D gene not clear enough to name. The clonotype comes from a human donor in a cohort sampled during active COVID-19. The sample comprised peripheral blood. The CDR3 in this case is CASSIREAVSSGNTIYF. The DNA sequence is as follows: TGTGCCAGTAGTATCCGGGAGGCAGTCAGCTCTGGAAACACCATATATTTT. When the CDR3 is completed using the reference TRBV19 and TRBJ1-3 genes on either side, the full variable domain is DGGITQSPKYLFRKEGQNVTLSCEQNLNHDAMYWYRQDPGQGLRLIYYSQIVNDFQKGDIAEGYSVSREKKESFPLTVTSAQKNPTAFYLCASSIREAVSSGNTIYFGEGSWLTVV.